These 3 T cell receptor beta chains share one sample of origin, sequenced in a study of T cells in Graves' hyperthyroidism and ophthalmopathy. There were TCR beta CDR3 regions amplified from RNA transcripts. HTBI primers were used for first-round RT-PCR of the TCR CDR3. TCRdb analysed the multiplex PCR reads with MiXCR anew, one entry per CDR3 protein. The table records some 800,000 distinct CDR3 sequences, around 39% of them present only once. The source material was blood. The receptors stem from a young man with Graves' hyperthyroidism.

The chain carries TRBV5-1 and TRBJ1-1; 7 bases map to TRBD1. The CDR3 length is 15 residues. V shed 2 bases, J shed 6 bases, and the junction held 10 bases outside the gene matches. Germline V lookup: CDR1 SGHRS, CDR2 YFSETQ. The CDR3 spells CASSFTPGQSPEAFF. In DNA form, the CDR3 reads TGCGCCAGCAGCTTTACCCCGGGACAGAGCCCTGAAGCTTTCTTT.

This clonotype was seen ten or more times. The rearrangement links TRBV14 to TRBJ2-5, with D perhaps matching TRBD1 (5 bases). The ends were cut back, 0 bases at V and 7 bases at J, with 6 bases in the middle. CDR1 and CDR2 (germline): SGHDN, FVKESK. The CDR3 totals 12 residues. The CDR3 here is CASSQDRGTQYF. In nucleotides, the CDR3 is TGTGCCAGCAGCCAAGATAGGGGGACCCAGTACTTC.

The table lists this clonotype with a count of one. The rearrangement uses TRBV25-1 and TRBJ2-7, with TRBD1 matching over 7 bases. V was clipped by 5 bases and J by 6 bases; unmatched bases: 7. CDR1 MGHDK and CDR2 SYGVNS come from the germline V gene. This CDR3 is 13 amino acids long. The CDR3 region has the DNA TGTGCCAGCAGTCCGACAGGGACGGGCGAGCAGTACTTC. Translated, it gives CASSPTGTGEQYF.